These 14 T cell receptor beta chains share one sample of origin, sequenced in a study of OX40 agonist ivuxolimab in advanced cancers. Generated by immunoSEQ multiplex PCR, the TCRdb table keeps only in-frame clones and is missing some. The data hold about 19,000 clones, with about four fifths observed a single time. The sequences come from CD4+ or CD8+ T cells sorted from blood, collected in a trial of the OX40 agonist ivuxolimab. The receptors were gathered from an adult with an advanced solid tumor such as melanoma, head and neck, liver or kidney cancer.

The chain combines TRBV2 with TRBJ1-6; D not certain. CDR3 length equals 17 residues. V was cut by 6 bases and J by 0 bases, with 15 bases left in between. Germline values: CDR1 SNHLY, CDR2 FYNNEI. The CDR3: CASSASVGSSYNSPLHF. CDR3 DNA sequence: TGTGCCAGCAGCGCTTCGGTTGGGAGCTCCTATAATTCACCCCTCCACTTT.

The rearrangement links TRBV27 to TRBJ2-3; TRBD1 might be the D (6 bases). Germline-derived CDR1 and CDR2 are MNHEY and SMNVEV (reference sequence). The CDR3 totals 15 residues. V lost 2 bases to trimming and J lost 1 base, with 10 bases between them. In DNA, the CDR3 is TGTGCCAGCAGTTTAAACAGGGCAGGCACAGATACGCAGTATTTT. Its translation is CASSLNRAGTDTQYF.

This clone is a singleton in its sample. The chain is built from TRBV6-5 and TRBJ1-2; 11 bases fit TRBD1. Germline-derived CDR1 and CDR2 are MNHEY and SVGAGI. The CDR3 covers 15 residues. Trimming took 7 bases from V and 2 from J; bases not matched to a gene: 6. CDR3 DNA sequence: TGTGCCAGCACCCAGAGGACAGGGGGCAACTATGGCTACACCTTC. This translates into CASTQRTGGNYGYTF.

The chain combines TRBV7-8 with TRBJ1-3; D gene unclear. The CDR3 length is 15 residues. The ends were cut back, 5 bases at V and 4 bases at J, with 15 bases in the middle. Germline CDR1 and CDR2: SGHVS and FQNEAQ. The CDR3 coding sequence is TGTGCCAGCAGCCAATTCGGTGGAGGGGGAAACACCATATATTTT. This gives the protein CASSQFGGGGNTIYF.

This sequence joins TRBV6-5 and TRBJ2-5; D is uncertain. Germline V gene data show CDR1 as MNHEY and CDR2 as SVGAGI. The CDR3 consists of 14 residues. Trimming removed 6 bases at V and 7 bases at J, with 18 bases between. The CDR3 here is CASRGSGVPGTQYF. CDR3 nucleotides: TGTGCCAGCAGGGGGTCGGGCGTCCCGGGGACCCAGTACTTC.

This sequence joins TRBV4-1 and TRBJ2-7; a weak D match, TRBD1 (5 bases). The germline gives CDR1 MGHRA, CDR2 YSYEKL. The CDR3 loop spans 15 amino acids. V shed 1 base and J shed 0 bases, with 10 bases lying between them. DNA of the CDR3: TGCGCCAGCAGCCAAGTAAGGGGCGGCTCCTACGAGCAGTACTTC. Protein: CASSQVRGGSYEQYF.

V and J are TRBV6-5 and TRBJ2-7, with unresolved D. V lost 2 bases and J lost 0, with 8 bases in between. Germline assignment: CDR1 MNHEY and CDR2 SVGAGI. This CDR3 region has 14 residues. As DNA, the CDR3 is TGTGCCAGCAGTTACGTCGCGAGCTCCTACGAGCAGTACTTC. Translated: CASSYVASSYEQYF.

For the CDR3, the DNA is TGTGCCAGCAGTTTCCCGACTAGCGGGGGATACAATGAGCAGTTCTTC. This gives the protein CASSFPTSGGYNEQFF. The chain recombines TRBV28 with TRBJ2-1; TRBD2 matches at 12 bases. The ends lost 3 bases at V and 4 bases at J; junction bases unmatched: 4. The CDR3 consists of 16 residues. Germline CDR1 reads MDHEN; CDR2 reads SYDVKM.

Sample share makes this clone medium-sized. The J gene is TRBJ2-1, the V gene TRBV9; no clear D. This CDR3 spans 15 amino acids. The germline V gene has CDR1 SGDLS and CDR2 YYNGEE. Trimming took off 0 bases at V and 6 bases at J, with 13 bases between the two ends. CDR3 protein: CASSVATVTRNEQFF. DNA for the CDR3: TGTGCCAGCAGCGTAGCTACTGTGACTCGCAATGAGCAGTTCTTC.

The V call is TRBV5-1, the J call TRBJ1-2; 7 bases fit TRBD1. The J segment lost 1 base and the V segment lost 3 bases, leaving 3 bases of the junction unmatched. CDR1 is SGHRS, CDR2 YFSETQ, per germline. This CDR3 comprises 14 residues. The CDR3 region has the DNA TGCGCCAGCAGCTCGGGACAGCATAACTATGGCTACACCTTC. This translates into CASSSGQHNYGYTF. Complete variable domain (other parts from reference TRBV5-1 and TRBJ1-2): KAGVTQTPRYLIKTRGQQVTLSCSPISGHRSVSWYQQTPGQGLQFLFEYFSETQRNKGNFPGRFSGRQFSNSRSEMNVSTLELGDSALYLCASSSGQHNYGYTFGSGTRLTVV.

This chain connects TRBV2 to TRBJ2-1; D perhaps matches TRBD1 (6 bases). V shed 9 bases and J shed 6 bases, with 18 bases lying between them. Germline V gene data show CDR1 as SNHLY and CDR2 as FYNNEI. The CDR3 totals 14 residues. CDR3 DNA sequence: TGTGCCAGTTCCCGGGACACGCTAATCAATGAGCAGTTCTTC. This codes for CASSRDTLINEQFF.

The chain joins TRBV23-1 to TRBJ2-5; 8 positions agree with TRBD2. TRBV23-1 is marked as an open reading frame, function uncertain. CDR3 length: 18 amino acids. Unmatched junction bases numbered 19, after V lost 5 bases and J lost 5 bases. The CDR3 DNA sequence: TGCGCCAGCAGTGGGCGGCCTAGCGGGTGGAGAGGATTGGAGACCCAGTACTTC. Translation: CASSGRPSGWRGLETQYF.

The chain employs TRBV7-2 and TRBJ1-1; D not certain. The CDR3 totals 12 residues. CDR1 and CDR2 (germline): SGHTA, FQGNSA. Trimming shortened V by 1 base and J by 6 bases, and 6 bases separated the two germline ends. The CDR3 protein is CASSLGGPEAFF. CDR3 DNA sequence: TGTGCCAGCAGCTTAGGGGGTCCTGAAGCTTTCTTT. Together with reference TRBV7-2 and TRBJ1-1, the CDR3 gives the full variable domain: GAGVSQSPSNKVTEKGKDVELRCDPISGHTALYWYRQSLGQGLEFLIYFQGNSAPDKSGLPSDRFSAERTGGSVSTLTIQRTQQEDSAVYLCASSLGGPEAFFGQGTRLTVV.

This chain uses TRBV10-3 with TRBJ2-3; 10 bases map to TRBD2. This CDR3 contains 20 residues. Germline V CDR1 and CDR2: ENHRY, SYGVKD. The V segment lost 0 bases and the J segment 2 bases; nucleotides outside the gene matches: 14. The CDR3 protein is CAISESPNELTSGYTDTQYF. CDR3 nucleotides: TGTGCCATCAGTGAGTCCCCCAATGAGTTGACTAGCGGGTACACAGATACGCAGTATTTT.